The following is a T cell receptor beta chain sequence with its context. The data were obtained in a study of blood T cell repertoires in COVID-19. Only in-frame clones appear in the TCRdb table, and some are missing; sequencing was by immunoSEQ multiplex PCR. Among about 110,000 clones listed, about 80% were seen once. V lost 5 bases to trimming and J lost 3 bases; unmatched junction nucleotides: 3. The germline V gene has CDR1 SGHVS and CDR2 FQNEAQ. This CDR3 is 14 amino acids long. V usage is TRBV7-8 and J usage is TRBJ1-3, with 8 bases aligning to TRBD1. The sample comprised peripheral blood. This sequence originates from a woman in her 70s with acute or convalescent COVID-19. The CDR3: CASSRTGLGNTIYF. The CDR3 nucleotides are TGTGCCAGCAGCCGGACAGGGCTTGGAAACACCATATATTTT.